One sample yielded the 19 T cell receptor beta chains listed below, sequenced in a study of cytomegalovirus exposure and HLA in healthy donors. Amplification used 60 Vbeta primers and 13 Jbeta primers. Data came from immunoSEQ multiplex PCR; TCRdb stores just in-frame clones and leaves some out. The data contain 100,000 to 150,000 clones, approximately 10% of them singletons. Source material: PBMCs. The origin of the receptors is a woman aged 18-29 years in good health and CMV-seropositive.

This clone has just a few counts. This sequence joins TRBV6-5 and TRBJ2-1, with D possibly being TRBD1 (6 bases). The CDR3 extends over 15 amino acids. Trimming left V 0 bases short and J 5 bases short, with 11 bases between. Germline V gene sequence: CDR1 MNHEY, CDR2 SVGAGI. CDR3 in DNA: TGTGCCAGCAGTTACTCAAGGCGACAGGACAATGAGCAGTTCTTC. Protein sequence: CASSYSRRQDNEQFF.

The V and J genes are TRBV6-6 and TRBJ1-2, with unresolved D. With 4 bases removed from V and 14 bases from J, the gap between germline ends came to 20 bases. This CDR3 has 13 amino acids. Looked up from germline, CDR1 is MNHNY and CDR2 is SVGAGI (reference sequence). Here the CDR3 DNA reads TGTGCCAGCAGTTCCGGCCAGGTCTCAAGATGTACCTTC. Its translation is CASSSGQVSRCTF.

This clone turned up a few times. The V gene is TRBV28, the J gene TRBJ2-5, with 9 bases fitting TRBD2. The V gene's germline CDR1 is MDHEN and CDR2 SYDVKM. After removal of 2 bases from V and 5 bases from J, the junction contained 15 bases not matched to a gene. The CDR3 has 18 amino acids. CDR3 nucleotide sequence: TGTGCCAGCAGTTTAGGCCTAGGGGGCGGGAGGGCCTGGGAGACCCAGTACTTC. Its protein is CASSLGLGGGRAWETQYF.

This clone was seen a few times. The chain couples TRBV18 to TRBJ1-1; 8 positions agree with TRBD1. V shed 3 bases, J shed 6 bases, and the junction held 6 bases outside the gene matches. The V gene's germline CDR1 is KGHSH and CDR2 LQKENI. This CDR3 contains 14 residues. Here the CDR3 reads CASSPRTGTSEAFF. In DNA form, the CDR3 reads TGTGCCAGCTCACCGCGGACAGGGACGTCTGAAGCTTTCTTT.

Worth noting for this clone: Sequence at one end of the junction differs from germline and may be a read error. The chain is built from TRBV11-2 and TRBJ1-2, with 8 positions matching TRBD1. This CDR3 is built from 11 residues. Germline values: CDR1 SGHAT, CDR2 FQNNGV. CDR3 DNA: TGTGCCAGCAGCTTAGTCGGGGGACAGGCCTTC. This encodes CASSLVGGQAF.

The chain joins TRBV6-5 to TRBJ2-5, with 10 positions matching TRBD1. CDR1 and CDR2 (germline): MNHEY, SVGAGI. The CDR3 consists of 15 residues. Trimming at V came to 0 bases and at J to 5 bases, leaving 3 bases not matched to a gene. CDR3 protein: CASSYSGGQGETQYF. The CDR3 bases are TGTGCCAGCAGTTACTCCGGGGGACAGGGGGAGACCCAGTACTTC.

The chain has TRBV27 and TRBJ2-1; 10 bases are shared with TRBD1. CDR3 size: 19 residues. The J segment lost 0 bases and the V segment lost 2 bases, leaving 10 bases of the junction unmatched. Germline assignment: CDR1 MNHEY and CDR2 SMNVEV (reference sequence). DNA for the CDR3: TGTGCCAGCAGTTTAAGCGACAGGGGGCCACCTGGCTCCTACAATGAGCAGTTCTTC. Its translation is CASSLSDRGPPGSYNEQFF.

A few counts support this clone. V usage is TRBV6-1 and J usage is TRBJ2-7; D might be TRBD1 (6 bases). Trimming shortened V by 4 bases and J by 0 bases, and 13 bases separated the two germline ends. Germline V gene lookup returns CDR1 MNHNS and CDR2 SASEGT. The length of the CDR3 is 15 residues. The CDR3 bases are TGTGCCAGCAGTGTTGACAGGTACACCTCCTACGAGCAGTACTTC. Translated, it gives CASSVDRYTSYEQYF.

This clone was counted a few times. The chain combines TRBV7-9 with TRBJ1-4; tentatively, D is TRBD1 (5 bases). Germline V gene data show CDR1 as SEHNR and CDR2 as FQNEAQ (reference sequence). The CDR3 loop spans 14 amino acids. Trimming removed 6 bases at V and 13 bases at J, with 21 bases between. CDR3 in amino acids: CASRPSSSGRGLFF. CDR3 coding DNA: TGTGCCAGCAGACCCTCCAGTTCAGGGAGGGGACTGTTTTTT.

This clone turned up a few times. This chain connects TRBV11-3 to TRBJ2-4; the D gene is possibly TRBD1 (5 bases). This CDR3 has 16 residues. V was trimmed by 0 bases and J by 0 bases, leaving 9 bases between them. CDR1 SGHNT and CDR2 YENEEA come from the germline V gene. The CDR3 loop reads CASSLEGDLAKNIQYF. The CDR3 bases are TGTGCCAGCAGCTTAGAAGGGGATTTAGCCAAAAACATTCAGTACTTC. The full variable domain, with the rest looked up from reference TRBV11-3 and TRBJ2-4, is EAGVVQSPRYKIIEKKQPVAFWCNPISGHNTLYWYLQNLGQGPELLIRYENEEAVDDSQLPKDRFSAERLKGVDSTLKIQPAELGDSAVYLCASSLEGDLAKNIQYFGAGTRLSVL.

The V call is TRBV4-2, the J call TRBJ1-5; maybe TRBD1 (6 bases). The V end was cut by 0 bases, the J end by 3 bases, with 9 bases between. This CDR3 comprises 15 residues. CDR1 is LGHNA and CDR2 is YNFKEQ in the germline V gene. The CDR3 reads CASSQEDSLNQPQHF. DNA for the CDR3: TGTGCCAGCAGCCAAGAGGACAGTCTCAATCAGCCCCAGCATTTT.

This clone showed up just a few times. The V and J genes are TRBV6-5 and TRBJ2-7; TRBD1 is a possible D gene (6 bases). In germline, CDR1 is MNHEY, CDR2 SVGAGI. V was clipped by 6 bases and J by 2 bases, with 14 bases between them. This CDR3 has 14 residues. CDR3 region: CASSSGTKAYEQYF. DNA for the CDR3: TGTGCCAGCAGCTCCGGGACAAAGGCCTACGAGCAGTACTTC.

In this sample, this clone turned up a few times. V usage is TRBV29-1 and J usage is TRBJ2-7; a weak D match, TRBD2 (5 bases). This CDR3 region has 12 residues. CDR1 and CDR2 from the germline V gene are SQVTM and ANQGSEA. Between the trimmed V and J ends, which lost 8 bases and 2 bases, there was a span of 13 bases. The CDR3 DNA follows: TGCAGCATTGGCGGGCCAACCTACGAGCAGTACTTC. Translation gives CSIGGPTYEQYF.

This clone was seen only a few times. The chain has TRBV5-5 and TRBJ1-1, with unresolved D. CDR1 and CDR2 (germline): SGHKS, YYEKEE (reference sequence). The CDR3 has 13 residues. The V end lost 0 bases, the J end lost 4 bases, and 7 bases lay between the germline ends. CDR3 nucleotides: TGTGCCAGCAGCTTGGGCGAGGGCACTGAAGCTTTCTTT. Its translation is CASSLGEGTEAFF.

The rearrangement uses TRBV5-1 and TRBJ2-1, with D uncertain. This CDR3 region has 15 residues. Germline CDR1 reads SGHRS; CDR2 reads YFSETQ. V lost 5 bases, J lost 6 bases, and 18 bases lay in between. CDR3 DNA sequence: TGCGCCAGCAGAATTATCGCGGCCGCGTCCAATGAGCAGTTCTTC. Translating gives CASRIIAAASNEQFF.

The chain uses TRBV5-4 and TRBJ1-5; TRBD1 is a possible D gene (6 bases). The V and J ends lost 0 bases and 7 bases respectively, with 20 bases between them. CDR1 is SGHNT, CDR2 YYREEE, per germline (reference sequence). The CDR3 totals 17 residues. The CDR3: CASSLGGGGIDIQPQHF. The CDR3 nucleotides read TGTGCCAGCAGCTTGGGCGGGGGGGGCATTGATATCCAGCCCCAGCATTTT.

This clone was counted only a few times. This chain links TRBV5-1 with TRBJ1-2; D may be TRBD1 (5 bases). V was shortened by 0 bases and J by 4 bases, with 13 bases between the two germline ends. The CDR3 extends over 15 amino acids. CDR1 SGHRS and CDR2 YFSETQ come from the germline V gene. DNA of the CDR3: TGCGCCAGCAGCTTGGGAGACAGCCACTCCTATGGCTACACCTTC. This encodes CASSLGDSHSYGYTF.

V and J are TRBV27 and TRBJ1-2; 7 bases align to TRBD1. The CDR3 runs 14 residues. Germline V gene sequence: CDR1 MNHEY, CDR2 SMNVEV (reference sequence). J was trimmed by 6 bases and V by 6 bases; bases with no gene match: 10. This CDR3 reads CASSPIKTGNGYTF. The CDR3 DNA follows: TGTGCCAGCAGCCCAATAAAGACAGGGAATGGCTACACCTTC.

This chain uses TRBV2 with TRBJ2-5; no reliable D call. Germline assignment: CDR1 SNHLY and CDR2 FYNNEI. V gave up 4 bases and J gave up 3 bases, with 3 bases separating them. This CDR3 region has 11 residues. CDR3 nucleotide sequence: TGTGCCAGCAGTGGAGAAGAGACCCAGTACTTC. It yields the protein CASSGEETQYF.